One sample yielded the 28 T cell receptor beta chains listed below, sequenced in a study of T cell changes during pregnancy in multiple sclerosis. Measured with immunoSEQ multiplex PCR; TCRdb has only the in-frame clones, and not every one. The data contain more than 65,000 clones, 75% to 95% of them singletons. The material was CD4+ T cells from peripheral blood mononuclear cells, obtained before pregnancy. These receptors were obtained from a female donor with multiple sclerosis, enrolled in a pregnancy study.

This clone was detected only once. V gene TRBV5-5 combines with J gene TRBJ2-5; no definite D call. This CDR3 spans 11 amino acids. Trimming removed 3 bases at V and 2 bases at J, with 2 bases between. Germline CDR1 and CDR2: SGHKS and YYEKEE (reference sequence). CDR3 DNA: TGTGCCAGCAGCTCGCAAGAGACCCAGTACTTC. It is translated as CASSSQETQYF.

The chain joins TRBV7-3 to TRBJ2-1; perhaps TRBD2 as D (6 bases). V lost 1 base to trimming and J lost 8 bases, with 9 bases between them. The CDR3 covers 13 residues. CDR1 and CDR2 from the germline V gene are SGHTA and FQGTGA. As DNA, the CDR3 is TGTGCCAGCAGCTTAATCAGGGAGGATGAGCAGTTCTTC. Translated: CASSLIREDEQFF.

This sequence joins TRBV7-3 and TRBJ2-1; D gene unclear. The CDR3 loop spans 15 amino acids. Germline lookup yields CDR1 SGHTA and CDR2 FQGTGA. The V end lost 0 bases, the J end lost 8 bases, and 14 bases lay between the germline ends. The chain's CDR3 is CASSLTLVGPHEQFF. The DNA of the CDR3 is TGTGCCAGCAGCTTAACCCTAGTGGGTCCACATGAGCAGTTCTTC.

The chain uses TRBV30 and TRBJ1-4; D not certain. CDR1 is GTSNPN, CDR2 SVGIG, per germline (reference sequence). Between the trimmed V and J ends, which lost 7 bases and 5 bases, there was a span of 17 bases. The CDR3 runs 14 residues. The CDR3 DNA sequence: TGTGCCTCAGGAGCGGGAGGTGGGAATGAAAAACTGTTTTTT. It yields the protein CASGAGGGNEKLFF.

The CDR3 sequence is CASSSFGAGGRVNSPLHF. The DNA for the CDR3 is TGTGCCAGCAGCTCTTTTGGGGCCGGCGGCAGGGTAAATTCACCCCTCCACTTT. The chain combines TRBV7-9 with TRBJ1-6, with D tentatively TRBD1 (5 bases). The CDR3 sequence is 18 residues long. Trimming shortened V by 4 bases and J by 7 bases, and 23 bases separated the two germline ends. CDR1 is SEHNR and CDR2 is FQNEAQ in the germline V gene (reference sequence).

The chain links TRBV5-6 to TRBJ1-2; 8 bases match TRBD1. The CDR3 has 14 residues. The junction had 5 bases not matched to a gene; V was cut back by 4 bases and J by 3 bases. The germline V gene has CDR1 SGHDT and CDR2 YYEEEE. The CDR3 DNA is TGTGCCAGCAGCGGTGACAGGGGCTACTATGGCTACACCTTC. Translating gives CASSGDRGYYGYTF.

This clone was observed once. The CDR3 DNA reads as TGTGCCAGCAGCTTAAACAGGGGCAACTATGGCTACACCTTC. It encodes CASSLNRGNYGYTF. The V and J genes are TRBV5-4 and TRBJ1-2, with 7 bases lining up with TRBD1. CDR1 is SGHNT, CDR2 YYREEE, per germline (reference sequence). The V and J ends lost 2 bases and 2 bases, in that order; junction bases with no gene match: 3. This CDR3 comprises 14 residues.

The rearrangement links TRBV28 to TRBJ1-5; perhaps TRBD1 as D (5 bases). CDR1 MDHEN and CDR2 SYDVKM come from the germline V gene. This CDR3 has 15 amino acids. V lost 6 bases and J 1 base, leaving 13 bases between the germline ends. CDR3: CASRGGLTSNQPQHF. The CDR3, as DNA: TGTGCCAGCAGGGGGGGATTGACGAGCAATCAGCCCCAGCATTTT.

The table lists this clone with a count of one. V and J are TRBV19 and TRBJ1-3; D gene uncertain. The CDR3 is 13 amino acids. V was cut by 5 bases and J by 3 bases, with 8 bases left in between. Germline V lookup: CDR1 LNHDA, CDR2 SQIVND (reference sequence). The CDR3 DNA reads TGTGCCAGTAGTTTCCCGTATGGAAACACCATATATTTT. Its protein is CASSFPYGNTIYF.

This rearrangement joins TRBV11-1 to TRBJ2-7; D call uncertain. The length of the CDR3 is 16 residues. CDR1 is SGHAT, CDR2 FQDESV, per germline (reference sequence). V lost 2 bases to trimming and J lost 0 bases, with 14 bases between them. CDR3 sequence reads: CASSLQAVSFSYEQYF. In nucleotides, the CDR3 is TGTGCCAGCAGCTTACAGGCTGTCTCATTCTCCTACGAGCAGTACTTC.

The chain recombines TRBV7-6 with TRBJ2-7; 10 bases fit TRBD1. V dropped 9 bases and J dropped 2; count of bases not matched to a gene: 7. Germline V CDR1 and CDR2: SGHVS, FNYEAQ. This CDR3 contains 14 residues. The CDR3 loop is CASSPGTGAYEQYF. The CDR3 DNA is TGTGCCAGTAGTCCCGGGACAGGGGCCTACGAGCAGTACTTC.

Here the CDR3 reads CASSPRVDYGYTF. CDR3 DNA sequence: TGTGCCAGCAGCCCCAGGGTAGACTATGGCTACACCTTC. This sequence joins TRBV7-8 and TRBJ1-2; D possibly corresponds to TRBD1 (5 bases). The CDR3 length is 13 residues. Trimming cost V 5 bases and J 3 bases, with 10 bases left between them. The V gene's germline CDR1 is SGHVS and CDR2 FQNEAQ.

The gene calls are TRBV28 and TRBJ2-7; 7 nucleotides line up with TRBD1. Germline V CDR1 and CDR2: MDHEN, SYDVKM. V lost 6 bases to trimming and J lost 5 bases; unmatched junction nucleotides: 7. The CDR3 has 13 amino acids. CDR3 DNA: TGTGCCAGCAGGCAACAGGGGAGCGACGAGCAGTACTTC. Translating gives CASRQQGSDEQYF. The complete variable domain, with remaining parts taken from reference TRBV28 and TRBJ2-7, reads DVKVTQSSRYLVKRTGEKVFLECVQDMDHENMFWYRQDPGLGLRLIYFSYDVKMKEKGDIPEGYSVSREKKERFSLILESASTNQTSMYLCASRQQGSDEQYFGPGTRLTVT.

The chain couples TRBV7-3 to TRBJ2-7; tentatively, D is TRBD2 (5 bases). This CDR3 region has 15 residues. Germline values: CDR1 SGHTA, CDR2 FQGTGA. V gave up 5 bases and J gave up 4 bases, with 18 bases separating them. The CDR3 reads CASSPRAGSLYEQYF. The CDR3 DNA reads TGTGCCAGCAGCCCACGGGCGGGTAGTTTATACGAGCAGTACTTC.

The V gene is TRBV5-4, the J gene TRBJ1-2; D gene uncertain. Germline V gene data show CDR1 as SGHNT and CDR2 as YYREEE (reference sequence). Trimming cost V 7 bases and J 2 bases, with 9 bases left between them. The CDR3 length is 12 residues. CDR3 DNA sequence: TGTGCCAGCCGTGGACTAAACTATGGCTACACCTTC. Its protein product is CASRGLNYGYTF.

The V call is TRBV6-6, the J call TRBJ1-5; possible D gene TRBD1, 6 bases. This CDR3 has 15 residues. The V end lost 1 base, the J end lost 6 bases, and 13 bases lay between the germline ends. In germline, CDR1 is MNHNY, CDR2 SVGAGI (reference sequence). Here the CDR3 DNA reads TGTGCCAGCAGTTACTTTATACAGGGCGGTCAGCCCCAGCATTTT. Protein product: CASSYFIQGGQPQHF.

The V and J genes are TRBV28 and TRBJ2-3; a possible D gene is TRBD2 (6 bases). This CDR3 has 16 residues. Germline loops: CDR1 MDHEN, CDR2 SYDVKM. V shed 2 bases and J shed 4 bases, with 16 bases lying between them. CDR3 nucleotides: TGTGCCAGCAGTTTACCCCCGGGCTGGGGGGCAGATACGCAGTATTTT. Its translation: CASSLPPGWGADTQYF.

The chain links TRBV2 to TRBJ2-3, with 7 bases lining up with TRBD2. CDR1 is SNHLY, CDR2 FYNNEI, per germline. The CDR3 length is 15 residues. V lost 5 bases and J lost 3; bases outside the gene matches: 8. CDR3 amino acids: CASSYWEGLTDTQYF. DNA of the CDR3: TGTGCCAGCAGTTACTGGGAGGGCCTGACAGATACGCAGTATTTT.

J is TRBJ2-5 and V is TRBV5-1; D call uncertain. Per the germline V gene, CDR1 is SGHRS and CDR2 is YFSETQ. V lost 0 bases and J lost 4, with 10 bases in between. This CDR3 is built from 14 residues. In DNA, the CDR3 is TGCGCCAGCAGCTTGGGGCCGGGTGGAGAGACCCAGTACTTC. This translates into CASSLGPGGETQYF.

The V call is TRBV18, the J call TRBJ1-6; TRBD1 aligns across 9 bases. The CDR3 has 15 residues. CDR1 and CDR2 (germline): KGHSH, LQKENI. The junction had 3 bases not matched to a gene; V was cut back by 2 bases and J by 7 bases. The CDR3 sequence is CASSPGTGTNSPLHF. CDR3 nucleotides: TGTGCCAGCTCACCAGGGACAGGGACCAATTCACCCCTCCACTTT.

CDR3 loop: CASTDLRRGLSNQPQHF. CDR3 DNA: TGTGCCAGCACTGACCTGAGGAGGGGCTTAAGCAATCAGCCCCAGCATTTT. This chain connects TRBV6-1 to TRBJ1-5, with D possibly matching TRBD1 (5 bases). V was shortened by 7 bases and J by 1 base, with 20 bases between the two germline ends. In germline, CDR1 is MNHNS, CDR2 SASEGT. This CDR3 is 17 amino acids long.

The CDR3 DNA is TGTGCCAGCAGCTTAGCTCAGGTCTCTACGGCAGCTTTCTTT. This sequence encodes CASSLAQVSTAAFF. The chain recombines TRBV7-9 with TRBJ1-1; D gene uncertain. V was cut by 0 bases and J by 10 bases, with 15 bases left in between. CDR1 and CDR2 from the germline V gene are SEHNR and FQNEAQ (reference sequence). This CDR3 contains 14 residues.

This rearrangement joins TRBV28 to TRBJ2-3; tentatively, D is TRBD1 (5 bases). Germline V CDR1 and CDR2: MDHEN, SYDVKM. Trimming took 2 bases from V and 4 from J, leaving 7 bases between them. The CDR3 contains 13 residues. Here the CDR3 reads CASSLLGADTQYF. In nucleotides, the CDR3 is TGTGCCAGCAGTTTACTAGGGGCAGATACGCAGTATTTT. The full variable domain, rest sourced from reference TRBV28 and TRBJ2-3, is DVKVTQSSRYLVKRTGEKVFLECVQDMDHENMFWYRQDPGLGLRLIYFSYDVKMKEKGDIPEGYSVSREKKERFSLILESASTNQTSMYLCASSLLGADTQYFGPGTRLTVL.

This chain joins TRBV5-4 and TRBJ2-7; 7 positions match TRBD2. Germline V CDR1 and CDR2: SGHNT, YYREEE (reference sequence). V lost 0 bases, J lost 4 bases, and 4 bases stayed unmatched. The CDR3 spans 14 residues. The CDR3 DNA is TGTGCCAGCAGCTTGGAACGGACTAGTTACGAGCAGTACTTC. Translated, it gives CASSLERTSYEQYF. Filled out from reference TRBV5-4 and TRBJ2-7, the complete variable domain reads ETGVTQSPTHLIKTRGQQVTLRCSSQSGHNTVSWYQQALGQGPQFIFQYYREEENGRGNFPPRFSGLQFPNYSSELNVNALELDDSALYLCASSLERTSYEQYFGPGTRLTVT.

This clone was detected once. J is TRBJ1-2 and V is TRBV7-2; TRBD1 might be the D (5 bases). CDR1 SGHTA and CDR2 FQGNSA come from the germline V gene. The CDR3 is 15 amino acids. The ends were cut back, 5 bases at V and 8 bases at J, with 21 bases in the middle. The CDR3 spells CASSPEGTQEGGYTF. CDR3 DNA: TGTGCCAGCAGCCCGGAGGGGACGCAGGAAGGGGGCTACACCTTC.

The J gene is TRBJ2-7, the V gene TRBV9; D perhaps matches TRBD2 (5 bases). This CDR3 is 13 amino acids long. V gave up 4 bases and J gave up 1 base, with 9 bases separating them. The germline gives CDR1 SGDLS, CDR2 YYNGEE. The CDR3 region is CASSHRDSYEQYF. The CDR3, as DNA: TGTGCCAGCAGCCACCGGGATTCCTACGAGCAGTACTTC.

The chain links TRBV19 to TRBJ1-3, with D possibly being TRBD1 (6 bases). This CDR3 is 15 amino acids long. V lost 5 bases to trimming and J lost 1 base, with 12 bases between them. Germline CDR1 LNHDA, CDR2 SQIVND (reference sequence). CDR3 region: CASSPRQASGNTIYF. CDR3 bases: TGTGCCAGTAGTCCACGACAGGCGTCTGGAAACACCATATATTTT.

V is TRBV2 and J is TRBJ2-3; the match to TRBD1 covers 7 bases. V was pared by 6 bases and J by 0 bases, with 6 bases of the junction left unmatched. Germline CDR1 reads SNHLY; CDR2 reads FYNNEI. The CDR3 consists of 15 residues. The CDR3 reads CASRMTGLSTDTQYF. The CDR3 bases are TGTGCCAGCAGGATGACAGGGCTGAGCACAGATACGCAGTATTTT.